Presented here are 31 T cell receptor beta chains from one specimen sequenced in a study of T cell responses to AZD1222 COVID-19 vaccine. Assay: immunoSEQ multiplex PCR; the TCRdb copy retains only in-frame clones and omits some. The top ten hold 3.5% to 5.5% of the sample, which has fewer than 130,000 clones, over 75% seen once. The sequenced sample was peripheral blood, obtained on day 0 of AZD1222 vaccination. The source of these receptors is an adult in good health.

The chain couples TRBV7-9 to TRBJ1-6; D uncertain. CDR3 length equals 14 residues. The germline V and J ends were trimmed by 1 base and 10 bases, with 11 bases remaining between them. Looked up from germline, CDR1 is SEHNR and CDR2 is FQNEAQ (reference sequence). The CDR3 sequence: CASSLGPRGSPLHF. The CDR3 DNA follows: TGTGCCAGCAGCTTAGGACCTCGAGGCTCACCCCTCCACTTT.

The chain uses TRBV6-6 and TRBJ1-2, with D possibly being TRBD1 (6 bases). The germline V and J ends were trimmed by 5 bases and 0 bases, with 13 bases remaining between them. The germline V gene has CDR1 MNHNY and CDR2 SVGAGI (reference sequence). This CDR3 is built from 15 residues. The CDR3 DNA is TGTGCCAGCAGTGGGGGCCGTCTTACTAACTATGGCTACACCTTC. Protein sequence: CASSGGRLTNYGYTF.

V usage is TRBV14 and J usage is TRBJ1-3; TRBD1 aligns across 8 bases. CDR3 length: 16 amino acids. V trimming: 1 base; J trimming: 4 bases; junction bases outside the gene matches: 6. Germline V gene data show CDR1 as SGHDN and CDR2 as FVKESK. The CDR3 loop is CASSQAGQGAGNTIYF. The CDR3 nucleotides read TGTGCCAGCAGCCAAGCGGGGCAGGGGGCAGGAAACACCATATATTTT.

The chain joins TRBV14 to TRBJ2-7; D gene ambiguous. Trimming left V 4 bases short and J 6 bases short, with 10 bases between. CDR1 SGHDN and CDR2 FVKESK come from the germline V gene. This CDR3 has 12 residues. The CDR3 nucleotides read TGTGCCAGCAGCCTATCCTCTTTCGAGCAGTACTTC. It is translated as CASSLSSFEQYF.

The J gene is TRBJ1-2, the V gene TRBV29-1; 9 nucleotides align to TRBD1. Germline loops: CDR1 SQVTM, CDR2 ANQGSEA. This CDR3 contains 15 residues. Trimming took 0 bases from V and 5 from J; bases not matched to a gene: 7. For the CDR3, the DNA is TGCAGCGTTGAAGATGGGACCGGGACAGGGTATGGCTACACCTTC. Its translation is CSVEDGTGTGYGYTF.

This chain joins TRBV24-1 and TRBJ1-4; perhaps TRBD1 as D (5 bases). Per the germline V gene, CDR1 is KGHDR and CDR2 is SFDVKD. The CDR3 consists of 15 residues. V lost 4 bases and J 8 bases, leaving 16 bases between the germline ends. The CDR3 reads CATSESGRTSEKLFF. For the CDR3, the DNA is TGTGCCACCAGTGAATCAGGGAGGACGTCGGAAAAACTGTTTTTT.

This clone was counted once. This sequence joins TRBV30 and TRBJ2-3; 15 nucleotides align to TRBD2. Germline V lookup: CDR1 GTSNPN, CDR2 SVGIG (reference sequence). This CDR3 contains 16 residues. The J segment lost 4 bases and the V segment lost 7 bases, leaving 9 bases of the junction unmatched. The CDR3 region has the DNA TGTGCCTCAAGCAGAGGACTAGCGGGGGGGGCAGATACGCAGTATTTT. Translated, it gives CASSRGLAGGADTQYF.

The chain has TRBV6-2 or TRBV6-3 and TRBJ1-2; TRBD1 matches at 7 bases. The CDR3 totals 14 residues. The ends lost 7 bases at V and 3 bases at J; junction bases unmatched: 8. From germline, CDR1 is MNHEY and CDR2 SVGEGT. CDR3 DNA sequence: TGTGCCAGCAACCCCGGTACAGGGGACTATGGCTACACCTTC. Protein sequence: CASNPGTGDYGYTF.

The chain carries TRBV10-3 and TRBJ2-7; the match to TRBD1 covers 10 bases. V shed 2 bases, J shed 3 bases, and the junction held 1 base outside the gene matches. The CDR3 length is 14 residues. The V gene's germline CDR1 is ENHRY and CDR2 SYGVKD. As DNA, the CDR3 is TGTGCCATCAGTGAGGGACAGGGGGACTACGAGCAGTACTTC. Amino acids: CAISEGQGDYEQYF.

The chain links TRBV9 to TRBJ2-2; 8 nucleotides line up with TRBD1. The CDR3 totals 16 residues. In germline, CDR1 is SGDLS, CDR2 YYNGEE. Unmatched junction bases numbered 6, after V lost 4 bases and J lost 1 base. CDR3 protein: CASSQRTGLNTGELFF. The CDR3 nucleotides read TGTGCCAGCAGCCAGCGGACAGGGCTGAACACCGGGGAGCTGTTTTTT.

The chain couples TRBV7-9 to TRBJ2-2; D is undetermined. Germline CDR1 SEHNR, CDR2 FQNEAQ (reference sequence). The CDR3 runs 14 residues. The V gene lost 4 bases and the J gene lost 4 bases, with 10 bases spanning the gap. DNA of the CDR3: TGTGCCAGCAGCTCCCTCGGCCTCACCGGGGAGCTGTTTTTT. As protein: CASSSLGLTGELFF.

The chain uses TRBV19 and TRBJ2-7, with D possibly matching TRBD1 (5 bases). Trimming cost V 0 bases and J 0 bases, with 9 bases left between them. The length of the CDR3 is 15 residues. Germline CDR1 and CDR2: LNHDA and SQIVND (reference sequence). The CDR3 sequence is CASSIDPGHSYEQYF. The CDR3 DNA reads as TGTGCCAGTAGTATAGATCCAGGGCACTCCTACGAGCAGTACTTC. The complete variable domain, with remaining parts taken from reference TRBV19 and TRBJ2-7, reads DGGITQSPKYLFRKEGQNVTLSCEQNLNHDAMYWYRQDPGQGLRLIYYSQIVNDFQKGDIAEGYSVSREKKESFPLTVTSAQKNPTAFYLCASSIDPGHSYEQYFGPGTRLTVT.

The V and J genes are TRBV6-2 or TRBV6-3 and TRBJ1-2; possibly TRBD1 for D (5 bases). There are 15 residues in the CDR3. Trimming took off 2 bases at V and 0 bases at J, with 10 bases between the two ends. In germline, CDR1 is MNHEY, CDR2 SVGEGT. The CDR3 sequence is CASSYVGRTNYGYTF. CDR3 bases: TGTGCCAGCAGTTACGTGGGACGGACTAACTATGGCTACACCTTC.

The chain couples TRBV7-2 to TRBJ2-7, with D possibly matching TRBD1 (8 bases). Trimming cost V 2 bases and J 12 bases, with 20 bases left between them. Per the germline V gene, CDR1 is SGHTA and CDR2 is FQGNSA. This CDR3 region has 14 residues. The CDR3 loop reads CASSLTLIQGGWYF. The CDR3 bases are TGTGCCAGCAGCTTAACTCTCATACAGGGGGGGTGGTACTTC.

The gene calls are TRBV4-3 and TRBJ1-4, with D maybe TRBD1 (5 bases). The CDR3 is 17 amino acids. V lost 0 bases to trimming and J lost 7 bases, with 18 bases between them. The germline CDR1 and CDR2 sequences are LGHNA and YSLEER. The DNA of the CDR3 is TGCGCCAGCAGCCAAGACACCTCTTGGGGTGGGGGTGAAAAACTGTTTTTT. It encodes CASSQDTSWGGGEKLFF.

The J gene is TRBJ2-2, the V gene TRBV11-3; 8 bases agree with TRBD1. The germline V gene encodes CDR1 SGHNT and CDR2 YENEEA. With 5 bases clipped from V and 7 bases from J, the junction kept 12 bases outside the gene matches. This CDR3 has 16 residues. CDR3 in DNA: TGTGCCAGCAGCGCGCGACAGGGGTCGAGCGGCGGGGAGCTGTTTTTT. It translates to CASSARQGSSGGELFF.

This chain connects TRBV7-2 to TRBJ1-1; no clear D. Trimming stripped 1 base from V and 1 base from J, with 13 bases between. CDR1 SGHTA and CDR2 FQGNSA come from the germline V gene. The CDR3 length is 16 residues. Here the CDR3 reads CASSLVWGRQNTEAFF. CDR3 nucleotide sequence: TGTGCCAGCAGCTTAGTGTGGGGTAGACAGAACACTGAAGCTTTCTTT.

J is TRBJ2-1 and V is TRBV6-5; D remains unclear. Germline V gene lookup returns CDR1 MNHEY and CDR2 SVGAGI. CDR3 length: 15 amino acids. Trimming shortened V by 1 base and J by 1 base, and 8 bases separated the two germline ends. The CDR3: CASSYLGRSYNEQFF. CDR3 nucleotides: TGTGCCAGCAGTTACTTGGGTAGGTCCTACAATGAGCAGTTCTTC.

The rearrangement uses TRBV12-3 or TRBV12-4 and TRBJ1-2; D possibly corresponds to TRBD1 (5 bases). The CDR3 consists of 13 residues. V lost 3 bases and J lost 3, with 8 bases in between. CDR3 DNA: TGTGCCAGCAGTTTGCAGGGATACTATGGCTACACCTTC. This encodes CASSLQGYYGYTF.

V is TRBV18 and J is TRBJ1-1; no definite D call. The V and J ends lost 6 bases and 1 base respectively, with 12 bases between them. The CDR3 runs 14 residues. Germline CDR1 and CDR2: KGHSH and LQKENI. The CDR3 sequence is CASSLSGPNTEAFF. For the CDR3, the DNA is TGTGCCAGCTCCCTTAGCGGGCCGAACACTGAAGCTTTCTTT. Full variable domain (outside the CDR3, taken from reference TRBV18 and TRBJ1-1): NAGVMQNPRHLVRRRGQEARLRCSPMKGHSHVYWYRQLPEEGLKFMVYLQKENIIDESGMPKERFSAEFPKEGPSILRIQQVVRGDSAAYFCASSLSGPNTEAFFGQGTRLTVV.

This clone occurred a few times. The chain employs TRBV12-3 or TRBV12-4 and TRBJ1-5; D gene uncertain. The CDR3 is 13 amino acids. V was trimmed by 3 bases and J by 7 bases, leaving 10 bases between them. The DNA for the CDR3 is TGTGCCAGCAGTTTGTCAGTCTGGCAGCCCCAGCATTTT. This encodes CASSLSVWQPQHF.

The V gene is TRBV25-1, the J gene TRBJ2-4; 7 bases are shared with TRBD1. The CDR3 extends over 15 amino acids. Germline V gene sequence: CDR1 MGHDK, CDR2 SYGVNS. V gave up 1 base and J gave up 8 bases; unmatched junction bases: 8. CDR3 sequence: CASSELKGGRDIQYF. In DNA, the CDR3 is TGTGCCAGCAGTGAATTGAAAGGGGGCAGAGACATTCAGTACTTC.

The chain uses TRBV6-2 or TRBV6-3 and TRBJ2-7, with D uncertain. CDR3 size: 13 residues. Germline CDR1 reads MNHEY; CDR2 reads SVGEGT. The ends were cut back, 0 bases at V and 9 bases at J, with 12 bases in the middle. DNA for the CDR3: TGTGCCAGCAGTTACTCCTTAGTAATGCGGCAGTACTTC. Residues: CASSYSLVMRQYF.

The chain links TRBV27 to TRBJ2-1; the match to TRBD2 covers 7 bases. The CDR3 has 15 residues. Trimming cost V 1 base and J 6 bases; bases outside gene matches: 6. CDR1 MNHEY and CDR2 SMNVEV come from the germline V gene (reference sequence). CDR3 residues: CASSLLGAGVNEQFF. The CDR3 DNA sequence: TGTGCCAGCAGTTTATTGGGTGCGGGAGTCAATGAGCAGTTCTTC.

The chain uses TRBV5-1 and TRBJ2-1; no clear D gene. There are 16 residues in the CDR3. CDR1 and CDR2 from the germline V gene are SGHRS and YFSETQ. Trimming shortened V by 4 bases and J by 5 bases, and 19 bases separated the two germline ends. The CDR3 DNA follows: TGCGCCAGCAGCCCGGGCGCCCTATCAATGCACAATGAGCAGTTCTTC. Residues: CASSPGALSMHNEQFF.

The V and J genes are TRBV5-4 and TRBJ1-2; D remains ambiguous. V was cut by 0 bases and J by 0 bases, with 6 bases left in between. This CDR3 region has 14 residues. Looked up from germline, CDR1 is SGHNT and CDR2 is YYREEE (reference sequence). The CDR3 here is CASSLGGTNYGYTF. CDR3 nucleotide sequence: TGTGCCAGCAGCTTGGGCGGTACTAACTATGGCTACACCTTC.

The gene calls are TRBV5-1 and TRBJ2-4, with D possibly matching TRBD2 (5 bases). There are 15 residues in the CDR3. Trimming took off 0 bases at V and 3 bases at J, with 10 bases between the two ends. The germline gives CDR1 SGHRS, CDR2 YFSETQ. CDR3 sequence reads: CASSLGGLVKNIQYF. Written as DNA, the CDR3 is TGCGCCAGCAGCTTGGGAGGGTTAGTCAAAAACATTCAGTACTTC.

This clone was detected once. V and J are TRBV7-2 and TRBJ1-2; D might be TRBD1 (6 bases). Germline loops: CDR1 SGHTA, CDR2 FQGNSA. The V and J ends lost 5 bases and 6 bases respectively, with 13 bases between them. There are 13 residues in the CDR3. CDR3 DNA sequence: TGTGCCAGCAGCGCGGACAGAAGAGATGGCTACACCTTC. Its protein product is CASSADRRDGYTF.

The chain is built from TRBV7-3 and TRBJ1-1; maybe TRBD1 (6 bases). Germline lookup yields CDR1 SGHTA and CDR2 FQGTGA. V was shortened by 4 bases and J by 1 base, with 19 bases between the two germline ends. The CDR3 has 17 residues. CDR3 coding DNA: TGTGCCAGCAGCTCTAAGGGGACACAGGGCCCGAACACTGAAGCTTTCTTT. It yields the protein CASSSKGTQGPNTEAFF.

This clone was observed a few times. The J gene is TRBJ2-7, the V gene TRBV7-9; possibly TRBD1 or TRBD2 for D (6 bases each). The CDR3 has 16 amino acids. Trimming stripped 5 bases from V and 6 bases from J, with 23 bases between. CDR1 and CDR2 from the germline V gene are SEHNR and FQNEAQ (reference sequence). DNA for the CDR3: TGTGCCAGCAGCGCATCCACGGGGGCCCGAGACAGCGAGCAGTACTTC. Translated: CASSASTGARDSEQYF.

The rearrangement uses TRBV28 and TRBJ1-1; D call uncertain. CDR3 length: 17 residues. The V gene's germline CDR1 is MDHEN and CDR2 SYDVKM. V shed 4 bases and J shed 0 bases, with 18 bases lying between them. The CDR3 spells CASSSYKVGRMNTEAFF. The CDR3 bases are TGTGCCAGCAGTTCGTACAAGGTTGGGCGCATGAACACTGAAGCTTTCTTT.